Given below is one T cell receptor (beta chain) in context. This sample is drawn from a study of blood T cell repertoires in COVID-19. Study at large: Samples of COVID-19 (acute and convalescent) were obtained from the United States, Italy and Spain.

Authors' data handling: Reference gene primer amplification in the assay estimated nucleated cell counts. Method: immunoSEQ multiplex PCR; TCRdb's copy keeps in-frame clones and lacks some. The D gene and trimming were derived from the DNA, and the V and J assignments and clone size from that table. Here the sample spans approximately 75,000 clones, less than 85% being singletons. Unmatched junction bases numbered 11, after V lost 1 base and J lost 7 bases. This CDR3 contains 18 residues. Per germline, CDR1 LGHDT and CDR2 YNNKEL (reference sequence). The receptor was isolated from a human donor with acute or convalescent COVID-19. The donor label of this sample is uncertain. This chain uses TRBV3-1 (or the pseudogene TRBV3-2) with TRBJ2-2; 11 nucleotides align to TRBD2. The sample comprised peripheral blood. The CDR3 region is CASSQGDSGGAEGGELFF. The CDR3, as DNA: TGTGCCAGCAGCCAAGGAGATAGCGGGGGGGCCGAAGGCGGGGAGCTGTTTTTT.